These 23 T cell receptor beta chains came from one sample sequenced in a study of blood T cells in healthy people across ages. Alongside a J-beta primer mix, a sample-barcoded 5' primer served in a second PCR lasting roughly 6 to 12 cycles. TCRdb re-called the 5' RACE reads with MiXCR, one entry per CDR3 protein. The profile shows 950,000 to 1,200,000 distinct CDR3 sequences, around two fifths of them singletons. Input material: blood. All receptors derive from a man aged 18 to 30 in good health.

Here the CDR3 reads CASSFGLDQPQHF. The CDR3 DNA reads TGTGCCAGCAGTTTTGGATTGGATCAGCCCCAGCATTTT. The chain carries TRBV12-3 or TRBV12-4 and TRBJ1-5, with D unclear. The CDR3 has 13 amino acids. The germline V and J ends were trimmed by 3 bases and 5 bases, with 8 bases remaining between them.

This chain connects TRBV2 to TRBJ2-1; no clear D gene. The CDR3 loop spans 13 amino acids. Trimming shortened V by 4 bases and J by 8 bases, and 12 bases separated the two germline ends. Germline CDR1 and CDR2: SNHLY and FYNNEI. This CDR3 reads CASSVRRRDEQFF. The DNA of the CDR3 is TGTGCCAGCAGTGTGAGGCGAAGGGATGAGCAGTTCTTC.

The chain has TRBV5-1 and TRBJ2-3; TRBD2 matches 12 bases. The length of the CDR3 is 17 residues. Looked up from germline, CDR1 is SGHRS and CDR2 is YFSETQ. The V segment lost 2 bases and the J segment 2 bases; nucleotides outside the gene matches: 6. The CDR3 here is CASSFRLAGEITDTQYF. CDR3 nucleotide sequence: TGCGCCAGCAGCTTTCGACTAGCGGGGGAGATCACAGATACGCAGTATTTT.

In this sample, this clonotype turned up a few times. This chain joins TRBV20-1 and TRBJ2-4, with D perhaps given as TRBD1 or TRBD2 (6 bases each). The ends were cut back, 5 bases at V and 8 bases at J, with 19 bases in the middle. Germline lookup yields CDR1 DFQATT and CDR2 SNEGSKA (reference sequence). The CDR3 consists of 14 residues. The CDR3 sequence is CSAAGGHGAHIQYF. The CDR3 bases are TGCAGTGCTGCCGGGGGCCACGGGGCCCACATTCAGTACTTC.

The genes are TRBV4-2 and TRBJ1-4; D is possibly TRBD1 (5 bases). Trimming removed 0 bases at V and 8 bases at J, with 16 bases between. CDR1 LGHNA and CDR2 YNFKEQ come from the germline V gene. The CDR3 has 16 residues. The CDR3 region has the DNA TGTGCCAGCAGCCAAGATGGGGAGGGGCTAGGAGAAAAACTGTTTTTT. It codes for CASSQDGEGLGEKLFF.

The CDR3 here is CATSRGDSGYTF. CDR3 coding DNA: TGTGCCACCAGCAGAGGGGATTCTGGCTACACCTTC. The chain employs TRBV15 and TRBJ1-2; D gene unclear. The V gene's germline CDR1 is LNHNV and CDR2 YYDKDF (reference sequence). Trimming removed 1 base from V and 7 bases from J, with 7 bases in between. The CDR3 extends over 12 amino acids.

The chain has TRBV11-2 and TRBJ1-2; TRBD1 might be the D (5 bases). Deletions cut 5 bases from V and 3 bases from J, with 25 bases between. Germline CDR1 is SGHAT and CDR2 is FQNNGV. The CDR3 length is 18 residues. CDR3 in DNA: TGTGCCAGCAGCAAATCTTCCCCAGGGCTGGCAGCTGACTATGGCTACACCTTC. Translation: CASSKSSPGLAADYGYTF.

The rearrangement joins TRBV7-2 to TRBJ2-1; 9 nucleotides line up with TRBD2. This CDR3 has 17 amino acids. Germline assignment: CDR1 SGHTA and CDR2 FQGNSA. V was clipped by 4 bases and J by 8 bases; unmatched bases: 15. For the CDR3, the DNA is TGTGCCAGCAGCTCCTACTTTCCGGGACTAGCTTTCGATGAGCAGTTCTTC. Translation: CASSSYFPGLAFDEQFF.

The chain links TRBV12-3 or TRBV12-4 to TRBJ2-3, with 11 bases aligning to TRBD2. With V trimmed by 5 bases and J by 5 bases, 12 bases remained unmatched. The CDR3 is made up of 17 amino acids. DNA of the CDR3: TGTGCCAGCAGTCCCCACCTAGCGGGGGGACAACGAGATACGCAGTATTTT. Protein sequence: CASSPHLAGGQRDTQYF.

The rearrangement joins TRBV20-1 to TRBJ2-3, with 12 positions matching TRBD2. The junction had 10 bases not matched to a gene; V was cut back by 5 bases and J by 1 base. The CDR3 consists of 17 residues. Per the germline V gene, CDR1 is DFQATT and CDR2 is SNEGSKA (reference sequence). The CDR3 loop is CSAEEPGLAGRTDTQYF. DNA for the CDR3: TGCAGTGCTGAAGAGCCGGGACTAGCGGGCCGCACAGATACGCAGTATTTT.

As concerns this clonotype: The germline gene is not matched at one end of the junction; a read error may be the cause. The chain uses TRBV7-9 and TRBJ1-2; maybe TRBD1 (5 bases). The V gene's germline CDR1 is SEHNR and CDR2 FQNEAQ (reference sequence). The CDR3 has 15 residues. The CDR3 nucleotides read TGTGCCAACAGCTTAGCAGGGCCAGAAAACTATGGCTACACCTTC. This translates into CANSLAGPENYGYTF.

This chain joins TRBV20-1 and TRBJ1-6; TRBD1 matches 7 bases. Unmatched junction bases numbered 3, after V lost 3 bases and J lost 7 bases. CDR1 is DFQATT, CDR2 SNEGSKA, per germline (reference sequence). The CDR3 loop spans 13 amino acids. This CDR3 reads CSASLTGNSPLHF. The CDR3 DNA is TGCAGTGCTAGTTTGACAGGGAATTCACCCCTCCACTTT.

This clonotype was detected only a few times. Written as DNA, the CDR3 is TGTGCCAGCAGCGCTAGCGGGGGGCTTACAAATGAGCAGTTCTTC. Translated, it gives CASSASGGLTNEQFF. The chain joins TRBV12-3 or TRBV12-4 to TRBJ2-1, with 11 bases identical to TRBD2. The V segment lost 6 bases and the J segment 7 bases; nucleotides outside the gene matches: 8. The CDR3 is 15 amino acids.

This chain links TRBV28 with TRBJ1-6; tentative D call: TRBD1 (5 bases). The CDR3 covers 18 residues. Trimming cost V 5 bases and J 0 bases, with 17 bases left between them. The germline V gene encodes CDR1 MDHEN and CDR2 SYDVKM. CDR3 in amino acids: CASSHRSTGGSYNSPLHF. CDR3 DNA: TGTGCCAGCAGTCATCGGTCTACCGGGGGCTCCTATAATTCACCCCTCCACTTT. The variable domain in full, with the rest retrieved from reference TRBV28 and TRBJ1-6, is DVKVTQSSRYLVKRTGEKVFLECVQDMDHENMFWYRQDPGLGLRLIYFSYDVKMKEKGDIPEGYSVSREKKERFSLILESASTNQTSMYLCASSHRSTGGSYNSPLHFGNGTRLTVT.

The chain joins TRBV6-6 to TRBJ2-1, with no clear D. V lost 6 bases and J 0 bases, leaving 12 bases between the germline ends. The CDR3 loop spans 15 amino acids. The germline CDR1 and CDR2 sequences are MNHNY and SVGAGI (reference sequence). CDR3: CASREKASSYNEQFF. The CDR3 nucleotides read TGTGCCAGCAGGGAAAAAGCGAGCTCCTACAATGAGCAGTTCTTC.

V gene TRBV9 combines with J gene TRBJ1-2; D call uncertain. CDR1 and CDR2 from the germline V gene are SGDLS and YYNGEE. The V gene lost 0 bases and the J gene lost 6 bases, with 12 bases spanning the gap. The CDR3 is 14 amino acids. The CDR3 DNA reads as TGTGCCAGCAGCGTAGCCCCCGAGTCTGATGGCTACACCTTC. Amino acid sequence: CASSVAPESDGYTF.

About this clonotype itself: A read error is possible here, since a much larger clone lies one base away. V is TRBV20-1 and J is TRBJ2-5; D not resolved. CDR3 length: 14 amino acids. The V and J ends lost 3 bases and 1 base respectively, with 12 bases between them. The V gene's germline CDR1 is DFQATT and CDR2 SNEGSKA (reference sequence). CDR3 in amino acids: CSASPGQSQETQYF. DNA for the CDR3: TGCAGTGCTAGCCCAGGCCAGTCCCAAGAGACCCAGTACTTC.

Only a few counts were recorded for this clonotype. The chain is built from TRBV20-1 and TRBJ1-6, with TRBD1 as a possible D gene (5 bases). From germline, CDR1 is DFQATT and CDR2 SNEGSKA (reference sequence). CDR3 length equals 16 residues. Trimming took 0 bases from V and 9 from J, leaving 18 bases between them. The chain's CDR3 is CSARDDIRGRSSPLHF. DNA for the CDR3: TGCAGTGCTAGAGATGATATACGGGGCAGGAGTTCACCCCTCCACTTT.

This clonotype was picked up a small number of times. CDR3 nucleotides: TGTGCCAGCAGCCTAAGGGACATGGCGAACACTGAAGCTTTCTTT. Its translation is CASSLRDMANTEAFF. V gene TRBV14 combines with J gene TRBJ1-1; possible D gene TRBD1, 6 bases. Germline V gives CDR1 SGHDN, CDR2 FVKESK. The germline V and J ends were trimmed by 4 bases and 1 base, with 13 bases remaining between them. The CDR3 is 15 amino acids.

This clonotype came up a few times. CDR3 nucleotides: TGTGCCAGCAGTACCTCCCGTTTTAAGGTGGATGACAGGGGACTGGAGAGGAACACTGAAGCTTTCTTT. Its protein is CASSTSRFKVDDRGLERNTEAFF. The chain couples TRBV11-1 to TRBJ1-1; 8 bases line up with TRBD1. This CDR3 contains 23 residues. Germline V gene sequence: CDR1 SGHAT, CDR2 FQDESV (reference sequence). J gave up 1 base and V 6 bases, and 31 bases lay outside the gene matches.

The J gene is TRBJ2-2, the V gene TRBV7-8; D uncertain. Trimming removed 7 bases at V and 3 bases at J, with 6 bases between. This CDR3 has 12 amino acids. Germline-derived CDR1 and CDR2 are SGHVS and FQNEAQ. The CDR3 reads CASTVHTGELFF. DNA of the CDR3: TGTGCCAGCACCGTTCACACCGGGGAGCTGTTTTTT.

The V call is TRBV29-1, the J call TRBJ2-5, with D perhaps TRBD1 (5 bases). Germline V CDR1 and CDR2: SQVTM, ANQGSEA. Deletions cut 2 bases from V and 11 bases from J, with 15 bases between. The CDR3 covers 12 residues. The CDR3 here is CSVERGRNEQYF. The CDR3 DNA reads TGCAGCGTTGAAAGGGGAAGGAATGAGCAGTACTTC.

This clonotype was seen only a few times. The chain carries TRBV4-1 and TRBJ2-7; D is tentatively TRBD1 or TRBD2 (5 bases each). V was pared by 4 bases and J by 7 bases, with 17 bases between. The germline gives CDR1 MGHRA, CDR2 YSYEKL. CDR3 length: 14 residues. The CDR3 DNA sequence: TGCGCCAGCAGCCGAAGGGACGGCGCCAATGAGCAGTACTTC. Translation gives CASSRRDGANEQYF.